This T cell receptor (beta chain) appears in the sequencing data of a study of blood T cells in healthy people across ages. It was with a sample-barcoded 5' primer and a J-beta primer mix that a second PCR of about 7 to 12 cycles was run. Tagging of each cDNA molecule was performed by a template-switch adaptor with 12 random nucleotides. No fewer than 2.5 million CDR3-containing paired-end reads came from each sample. TCRdb re-called the 5' RACE reads through MiXCR, storing one row per CDR3 protein. The sample contains some 1.4 million distinct CDR3 sequences, approximately 42% of which appear only once. The CDR3 has 12 amino acids. V lost 3 bases and J 4 bases, leaving 9 bases between the germline ends. Looked up from germline, CDR1 is DFQATT and CDR2 is SNEGSKA (reference sequence).

The sequencing sample was made of blood. This clonotype was sampled from a woman under 30 in good health. The genes are TRBV20-1 and TRBJ1-2; D remains unclear. The CDR3 loop is CSARHGVYGYTF. As DNA, the CDR3 is TGCAGTGCTAGGCACGGGGTCTATGGCTACACCTTC.